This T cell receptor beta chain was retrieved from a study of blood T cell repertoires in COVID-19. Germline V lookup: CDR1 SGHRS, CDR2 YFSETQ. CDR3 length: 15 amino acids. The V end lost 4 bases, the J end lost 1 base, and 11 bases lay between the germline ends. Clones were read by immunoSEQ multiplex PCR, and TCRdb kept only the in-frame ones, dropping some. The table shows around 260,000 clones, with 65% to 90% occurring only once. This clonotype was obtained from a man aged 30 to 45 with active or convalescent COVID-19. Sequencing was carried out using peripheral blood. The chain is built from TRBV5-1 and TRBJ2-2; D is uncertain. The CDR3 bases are TGCGCCAGCAGCCGGAATCGAGGGAACACCGGGGAGCTGTTTTTT. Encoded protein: CASSRNRGNTGELFF.